Each of the 4 T cell receptor beta chains below was sequenced from the same sample in a study of beta chain features in type 1 diabetes. Of the isolated RNA, all was reverse transcribed, and so the sequenced material was expressed TCRB transcripts. Repertoires were generated with immunoSEQ multiplex PCR, while TCRdb's copy carries only in-frame clones and drops some. The data show hundreds of thousands of clones, 11% to 15% seen once. Study observations and caveats: People with Type 1 diabetes carried modestly yet significantly shorter TCRB CDR3s in all four CD4+ subsets.

Their recognized antigens are unknown. The sequencing sample was made of naive CD4+ T cells from blood. These receptors all stem from a young man with type 1 diabetes.

This clone was seen more than once but under ten times. The CDR3 DNA is TGTGCCAGCTCAATCTTAGGACAGTTGAACACTGAAGCTTTCTTT. It is translated as CASSILGQLNTEAFF. The chain employs TRBV18 and TRBJ1-1; tentatively, D is TRBD1 (6 bases). Between the trimmed V and J ends, which lost 5 bases and 0 bases, there was a span of 13 bases. Germline assignment: CDR1 KGHSH and CDR2 LQKENI. The CDR3 totals 15 residues.

The gene calls are TRBV29-1 and TRBJ1-5; no firm D call. Trimming removed 5 bases from V and 3 bases from J, with 8 bases in between. This CDR3 has 12 amino acids. Germline V gives CDR1 SQVTM, CDR2 ANQGSEA. The CDR3 coding sequence is TGCAGCGTTAGTTACACCAATCAGCCCCAGCATTTT. Translated, it gives CSVSYTNQPQHF. The full variable domain, with the rest looked up from reference TRBV29-1 and TRBJ1-5, is SAVISQKPSRDICQRGTSLTIQCQVDSQVTMMFWYRQQPGQSLTLIATANQGSEATYESGFVIDKFPISRPNLTFSTLTVSNMSPEDSSIYLCSVSYTNQPQHFGDGTRLSIL.

This clone was observed a few times. The chain's CDR3 is CASSPGWLYNEQFF. The CDR3 DNA follows: TGTGCCAGCTCACCAGGGTGGCTTTACAATGAGCAGTTCTTC. The chain couples TRBV18 to TRBJ2-1; D is undetermined. Trimming stripped 2 bases from V and 4 bases from J, with 9 bases between. The CDR3 runs 14 residues. In germline, CDR1 is KGHSH, CDR2 LQKENI.

This clone was observed a few times. The chain links TRBV4-1 to TRBJ2-1; D ambiguous. The CDR3 has 15 residues. The V gene lost 2 bases and the J gene lost 3 bases, with 11 bases spanning the gap. From germline, CDR1 is MGHRA and CDR2 YSYEKL. CDR3: CASSQMERSYNEQFF. Written as DNA, the CDR3 is TGCGCCAGCAGCCAAATGGAGCGCAGCTACAATGAGCAGTTCTTC.